This TCR beta chain was retrieved from a study of blood T cell repertoires in COVID-19. Study at large: From the United States, Italy and Spain came samples of acute and convalescent COVID-19. PBMCs, B-cell-depleted T cells, or T cells provided the cDNA or gDNA that made up the material.

In the original workflow: It was from reference gene primer amplification that nucleated cell counts were estimated. Method: immunoSEQ multiplex PCR; TCRdb's copy keeps in-frame clones and lacks some. V and J calls and clone size are those listed in that table; D and trimming were worked out from the DNA. The sample lists about 250,000 clones; roughly 80% were seen once. The germline V and J ends were trimmed by 5 bases and 3 bases, with 11 bases remaining between them. The CDR3 runs to 13 residues. Germline V gene sequence: CDR1 MNHEY, CDR2 SVGAGI. The TCR sequence derives from an older man with acute or convalescent COVID-19. The sequenced sample was peripheral blood. The chain combines TRBV6-5 with TRBJ2-7, with D possibly matching TRBD2 (5 bases). CDR3 sequence reads: CASSKPGIYEQYF. The DNA for the CDR3 is TGTGCCAGCAGTAAACCGGGAATCTACGAGCAGTACTTC.